This TCR beta chain was profiled in a study of blood T cell repertoires in COVID-19. The wider study: Samples representing acute and convalescent COVID-19 were sourced from the United States, Italy and Spain.

There are 11 residues in the CDR3. Germline CDR1 is SEHNR and CDR2 is FQNEAQ (reference sequence). Deletions cut 5 bases from V and 2 bases from J, with 4 bases between. Assay used: immunoSEQ multiplex PCR; TCRdb lists only in-frame clones, some missing. This table holds 130,000 to 150,000 clones, 60% to 85% found once. This clone was counted between two and nine times. Other nucleotide sequences in the sample specify the same CDR3. This chain joins TRBV7-9 and TRBJ2-7; D unresolved. Sequences were obtained from peripheral blood. The sequence was obtained from a woman aged 55-70 years with acute or convalescent COVID-19. The CDR3 DNA follows: TGTGCCAGCAGCCCTGCCTACGAGCAGTACTTC. Amino acid sequence: CASSPAYEQYF. Together with reference TRBV7-9 and TRBJ2-7, the CDR3 gives the full variable domain: DTGVSQNPRHKITKRGQNVTFRCDPISEHNRLYWYRQTLGQGPEFLTYFQNEAQLEKSRLLSDRFSAERPKGSFSTLEIQRTEQGDSAMYLCASSPAYEQYFGPGTRLTVT.